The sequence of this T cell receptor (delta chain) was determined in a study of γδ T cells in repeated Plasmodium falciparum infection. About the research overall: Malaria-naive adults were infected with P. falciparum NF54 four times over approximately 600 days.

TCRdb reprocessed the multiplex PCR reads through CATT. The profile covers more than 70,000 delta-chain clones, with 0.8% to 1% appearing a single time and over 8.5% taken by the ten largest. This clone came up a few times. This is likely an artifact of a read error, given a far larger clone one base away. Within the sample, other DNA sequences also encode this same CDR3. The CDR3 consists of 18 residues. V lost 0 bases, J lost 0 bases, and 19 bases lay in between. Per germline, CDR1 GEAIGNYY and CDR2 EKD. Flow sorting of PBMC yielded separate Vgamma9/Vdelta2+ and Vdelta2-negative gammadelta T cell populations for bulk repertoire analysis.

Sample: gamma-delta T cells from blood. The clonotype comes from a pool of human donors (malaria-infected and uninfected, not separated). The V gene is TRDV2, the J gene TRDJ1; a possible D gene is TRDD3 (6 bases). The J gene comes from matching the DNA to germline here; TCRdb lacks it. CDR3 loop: CACDTPGLGDLYTDKLIF. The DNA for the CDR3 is TGTGCCTGTGACACCCCAGGACTGGGTGATCTGTACACCGATAAACTCATCTTT.